Listed here are 27 T cell receptor beta chains from one sample, sequenced in a study of blood T cell repertoires in COVID-19. Data came from immunoSEQ multiplex PCR; TCRdb stores just in-frame clones and leaves some out. This repertoire shows around 65,000 clones, 70% to 80% found once; its top ten account for 15% to 20%. Sequencing used peripheral blood. The receptors were sampled from a man aged 55 to 70 with acute or convalescent COVID-19.

The V gene is TRBV28, the J gene TRBJ2-2; 7 positions agree with TRBD1. The CDR3 consists of 13 residues. Trimming at V came to 11 bases and at J to 0 bases, leaving 3 bases not matched to a gene. The germline gives CDR1 MDHEN, CDR2 SYDVKM. CDR3 DNA: TGTGCCTCAGGGACAGCGAACACCGGGGAGCTGTTTTTT. Its protein product is CASGTANTGELFF.

The chain employs TRBV3-1 (or the pseudogene TRBV3-2) and TRBJ1-2; 10 nucleotides agree with TRBD1. The V gene's germline CDR1 is LGHDT and CDR2 YNNKEL (reference sequence). With 2 bases clipped from V and 1 base from J, the junction kept 1 base outside the gene matches. The CDR3 length is 15 residues. The CDR3 coding sequence is TGTGCCAGCAGCCAAAGGACAGGGGGTAACTATGGCTACACCTTC. Translated: CASSQRTGGNYGYTF.

The chain carries TRBV6-6 and TRBJ2-7; 10 bases agree with TRBD2. The V and J ends lost 5 bases and 0 bases, in that order; junction bases with no gene match: 4. The germline CDR1 and CDR2 sequences are MNHNY and SVGAGI (reference sequence). The CDR3 has 15 amino acids. The CDR3 DNA is TGTGCCAGCAGTCGGACTAGCGGAAGCTCCTACGAGCAGTACTTC. This gives the protein CASSRTSGSSYEQYF.

About this clone itself: Other nucleotide sequences from this sample produce the same CDR3. The chain couples TRBV27 to TRBJ1-5; tentative D call: TRBD1 (5 bases). The CDR3 consists of 14 residues. With 1 base removed from V and 2 bases from J, the gap between germline ends came to 6 bases. Germline values: CDR1 MNHEY, CDR2 SMNVEV (reference sequence). The DNA of the CDR3 is TGTGCCAGCAGTTTATGGGGCGGCAATCAGCCCCAGCATTTT. Protein sequence: CASSLWGGNQPQHF.

DNA for the CDR3: TGTGCCAGCAGTTGGGCGACAGGCGGTCAGCCCCAGCATTTT. It is translated as CASSWATGGQPQHF. V usage is TRBV27 and J usage is TRBJ1-5; D perhaps matches TRBD1 (6 bases). Germline values: CDR1 MNHEY, CDR2 SMNVEV (reference sequence). The CDR3 totals 14 residues. V was cut by 4 bases and J by 6 bases, with 13 bases left in between.

This sequence joins TRBV2 and TRBJ1-4, with no clear D. The CDR3 spans 14 residues. CDR1 and CDR2 from the germline V gene are SNHLY and FYNNEI. Trimming took 1 base from V and 5 from J, leaving 8 bases between them. DNA for the CDR3: TGTGCCAGCAGTGAAGTTTGGGAGAATGAAAAACTGTTTTTT. Amino acids: CASSEVWENEKLFF. The variable domain in full, with the rest retrieved from reference TRBV2 and TRBJ1-4, is EPEVTQTPSHQVTQMGQEVILRCVPISNHLYFYWYRQILGQKVEFLVSFYNNEISEKSEIFDDQFSVERPDGSNFTLKIRSTKLEDSAMYFCASSEVWENEKLFFGSGTQLSVL.

This rearrangement joins TRBV7-9 to TRBJ2-4; 10 bases agree with TRBD2. Germline loops: CDR1 SEHNR, CDR2 FQNEAQ (reference sequence). V lost 8 bases, J lost 2 bases, and 15 bases stayed unmatched. CDR3 length: 18 amino acids. CDR3 protein: CASAGGRSGRDSKNIQYF. The CDR3 DNA sequence: TGTGCCAGCGCAGGGGGCAGGAGCGGGAGGGATTCCAAAAACATTCAGTACTTC.

This clone was recorded a few times. The chain recombines TRBV6-5 with TRBJ2-7; unclear D gene. The V and J ends lost 0 bases and 2 bases respectively, with 14 bases between them. CDR1 and CDR2 from the germline V gene are MNHEY and SVGAGI. This CDR3 is 16 amino acids long. This CDR3 is CASSYSFTSQTYEQYF. CDR3 bases: TGTGCCAGCAGTTACTCGTTTACGTCACAAACCTACGAGCAGTACTTC.

This chain uses TRBV6-5 with TRBJ1-1, with D perhaps matching TRBD1 (6 bases). The CDR3 has 16 residues. With 2 bases removed from V and 1 base from J, the gap between germline ends came to 14 bases. The germline gives CDR1 MNHEY, CDR2 SVGAGI. CDR3 DNA sequence: TGTGCCAGCAGTTACCGCTTGGACAGCTCGAACACTGAAGCTTTCTTT. This gives the protein CASSYRLDSSNTEAFF.

The J gene is TRBJ2-3, the V gene TRBV2; D gene ambiguous. CDR1 and CDR2 from the germline V gene are SNHLY and FYNNEI. The CDR3 sequence is 11 residues long. V was clipped by 7 bases and J by 5 bases, with 7 bases between them. The DNA for the CDR3 is TGTGCCAGCATGCTACGAGATACGCAGTATTTT. Its protein product is CASMLRDTQYF. Variable domain in full (rest from reference TRBV2 and TRBJ2-3): EPEVTQTPSHQVTQMGQEVILRCVPISNHLYFYWYRQILGQKVEFLVSFYNNEISEKSEIFDDQFSVERPDGSNFTLKIRSTKLEDSAMYFCASMLRDTQYFGPGTRLTVL.

The CDR3, as DNA: TGTGCCAGCAGCTTGGAGGGGGCCTATGGCTACACCTTC. This translates into CASSLEGAYGYTF. This chain links TRBV5-4 with TRBJ1-2; 7 nucleotides line up with TRBD1. The CDR3 is 13 residues long. V dropped 0 bases and J dropped 4; count of bases not matched to a gene: 0. Germline V gives CDR1 SGHNT, CDR2 YYREEE (reference sequence). The variable domain in full, with the rest retrieved from reference TRBV5-4 and TRBJ1-2, is ETGVTQSPTHLIKTRGQQVTLRCSSQSGHNTVSWYQQALGQGPQFIFQYYREEENGRGNFPPRFSGLQFPNYSSELNVNALELDDSALYLCASSLEGAYGYTFGSGTRLTVV.

The chain employs TRBV5-1 and TRBJ2-7; D perhaps matches TRBD1 (6 bases). Trimming removed 0 bases from V and 2 bases from J, with 9 bases in between. The CDR3 sequence is 14 residues long. The germline V gene has CDR1 SGHRS and CDR2 YFSETQ. The DNA of the CDR3 is TGCGCCAGCAGCTTGGACAGGGAAACCTACGAGCAGTACTTC. Its translation: CASSLDRETYEQYF.

The genes are TRBV28 and TRBJ1-6, with a possible D match to TRBD1 (5 bases). The CDR3 sequence is 12 residues long. Germline V gene data show CDR1 as MDHEN and CDR2 as SYDVKM. The CDR3 nucleotides read TGTGCGACCGCGGGGGGAAGGTCACCCCTCCACTTT. It yields the protein CATAGGRSPLHF.

The chain couples TRBV19 to TRBJ2-7; TRBD1 agrees at 7 bases. Germline assignment: CDR1 LNHDA and CDR2 SQIVND (reference sequence). After removal of 5 bases from V and 1 base from J, the junction contained 8 bases not matched to a gene. This CDR3 is built from 15 residues. CDR3 nucleotides: TGTGCCAGTAGTCGCCCGACGGGACAGTCCTACGAGCAGTACTTC. Amino acids: CASSRPTGQSYEQYF.

This clone was counted a single time. This rearrangement joins TRBV7-2 to TRBJ2-5; weak D call: TRBD2 (5 bases). The CDR3 spans 14 residues. CDR1 is SGHTA and CDR2 is FQGNSA in the germline V gene. Deletions cut 5 bases from V and 5 bases from J, with 15 bases between. This chain's CDR3 is CASSRGSLSETQYF. CDR3 DNA: TGTGCCAGCAGCCGGGGATCCCTTAGCGAGACCCAGTACTTC.

This clone was observed many times. This sequence joins TRBV19 and TRBJ2-7; the D gene is possibly TRBD1 (5 bases). CDR1 LNHDA and CDR2 SQIVND come from the germline V gene (reference sequence). V lost 11 bases to trimming and J lost 0 bases, with 14 bases between them. This CDR3 is built from 13 residues. CDR3 protein: CAVTGQNSYEQYF. In nucleotides, the CDR3 is TGTGCCGTTACAGGCCAAAACTCCTACGAGCAGTACTTC.

The CDR3 loop reads CSVARELGGYTF. CDR3 nucleotide sequence: TGCAGCGTTGCCCGGGAATTAGGTGGCTACACCTTC. The rearrangement uses TRBV29-1 and TRBJ1-2; no clear D gene. The V gene's germline CDR1 is SQVTM and CDR2 ANQGSEA. V lost 4 bases and J lost 7, with 13 bases in between. The CDR3 has 12 amino acids. Using reference TRBV29-1 and TRBJ1-2 for the parts outside the CDR3, the full variable domain is SAVISQKPSRDICQRGTSLTIQCQVDSQVTMMFWYRQQPGQSLTLIATANQGSEATYESGFVIDKFPISRPNLTFSTLTVSNMSPEDSSIYLCSVARELGGYTFGSGTRLTVV.

This clone was counted only a few times. This chain uses TRBV24-1 with TRBJ2-1; 8 bases line up with TRBD1. Trimming cost V 4 bases and J 2 bases; bases outside gene matches: 6. Germline V gene data show CDR1 as KGHDR and CDR2 as SFDVKD. The CDR3 extends over 16 amino acids. CDR3 region: CATSDQDRGPYNEQFF. The CDR3 DNA follows: TGTGCCACCAGTGACCAAGACAGGGGCCCCTACAATGAGCAGTTCTTC.

This clone occurred a few times. V usage is TRBV19 and J usage is TRBJ1-5, with 9 positions matching TRBD1. The CDR3 runs 16 residues. The germline V gene has CDR1 LNHDA and CDR2 SQIVND (reference sequence). V shed 5 bases, J shed 4 bases, and the junction held 9 bases outside the gene matches. The CDR3 coding sequence is TGTGCCAGTAGTTTGGTACAGGGGGCGAAAAATCAGCCCCAGCATTTT. Encoded protein: CASSLVQGAKNQPQHF.

V and J are TRBV12-5 and TRBJ2-2; possible D gene TRBD2, 6 bases. V dropped 0 bases and J dropped 4 bases, with 9 bases sitting between them. This CDR3 contains 15 residues. Germline CDR1 and CDR2: LGHNT and FRNRAP. CDR3 bases: TGTGCTAGTGGTTTGGTTCAGGGAGGCACCGGGGAGCTGTTTTTT. Protein sequence: CASGLVQGGTGELFF.

The chain couples TRBV29-1 to TRBJ2-3; no clear D gene. Germline V CDR1 and CDR2: SQVTM, ANQGSEA. The CDR3 has 13 amino acids. V was clipped by 4 bases and J by 0 bases, with 8 bases between them. This CDR3 reads CSVVITSTDTQYF. The CDR3 DNA sequence: TGCAGCGTTGTGATAACTAGCACAGATACGCAGTATTTT.

The rearrangement joins TRBV7-6 to TRBJ2-1, with TRBD2 matching 15 bases. After removal of 3 bases from V and 7 bases from J, the junction contained 4 bases not matched to a gene. Germline loops: CDR1 SGHVS, CDR2 FNYEAQ. The CDR3 has 16 residues. The CDR3 bases are TGTGCCAGCAGCTTGGGACTAGCGGGAGGTCATAATGAGCAGTTCTTC. Amino acids: CASSLGLAGGHNEQFF.

This clone showed up just once. This chain uses TRBV28 with TRBJ1-2; D is unclear. The CDR3 is 15 amino acids. With 4 bases removed from V and 6 bases from J, the gap between germline ends came to 18 bases. Germline CDR1 is MDHEN and CDR2 is SYDVKM. The CDR3 DNA sequence: TGTGCCAGCAGTTCCTCCCTGGCGGGAGTAGATGGCTACACCTTC. It yields the protein CASSSSLAGVDGYTF.

On this clone: Different DNA sequences within this sample yield the same CDR3. The chain has TRBV7-9 and TRBJ1-5; TRBD1 matches at 7 bases. Germline lookup yields CDR1 SEHNR and CDR2 FQNEAQ (reference sequence). The CDR3 is made up of 13 amino acids. Trimming removed 8 bases from V and 4 bases from J; junction bases left unmatched: 5. The CDR3 nucleotides are TGTGCCAGCTCCCGACAGGGAAATCAGCCCCAGCATTTT. This sequence encodes CASSRQGNQPQHF.

This chain links TRBV7-8 with TRBJ2-3; 8 bases are shared with TRBD1. From germline, CDR1 is SGHVS and CDR2 FQNEAQ. This CDR3 spans 15 amino acids. The junction had 6 bases not matched to a gene; V was cut back by 2 bases and J by 5 bases. The CDR3 sequence is CASSLSRGQVDTQYF. In DNA, the CDR3 is TGTGCCAGCAGCTTATCCAGGGGGCAAGTAGATACGCAGTATTTT.

The rearrangement uses TRBV5-1 and TRBJ2-2; 10 bases are shared with TRBD1. This CDR3 has 14 residues. Trimming removed 3 bases from V and 10 bases from J; junction bases left unmatched: 6. Germline assignment: CDR1 SGHRS and CDR2 YFSETQ. As DNA, the CDR3 is TGCGCCAGCAGCTCGGGACAGGGGTTCTTGGAGCTGTTTTTT. This encodes CASSSGQGFLELFF.

V and J are TRBV7-8 and TRBJ2-2; 7 bases align to TRBD1. This CDR3 spans 14 amino acids. Trimming removed 8 bases from V and 5 bases from J; junction bases left unmatched: 8. The V gene's germline CDR1 is SGHVS and CDR2 FQNEAQ. The CDR3 DNA follows: TGTGCCAGCGTAACAGCAGGGGGAACCGGGGAGCTGTTTTTT. It translates to CASVTAGGTGELFF.